This TCR beta chain comes out of a study of cytomegalovirus exposure and HLA in healthy donors. The primer mix had 60 Vbeta and 13 Jbeta primers. Repertoires were generated with immunoSEQ multiplex PCR, while TCRdb's copy carries only in-frame clones and drops some. Of 120,000 or so clones listed, roughly 18% are singletons. Findings and limits, study-wide: Researchers reported in a later analysis that common viral pathogens appeared linked to several top clusters.

To note about this clone: Its antigen is unidentified.

This CDR3 is built from 15 residues. In germline, CDR1 is SGDLS, CDR2 YYNGEE. V lost 0 bases, J lost 5 bases, and 7 bases stayed unmatched. Sequencing was carried out using PBMCs. The chain uses TRBV9 and TRBJ1-1; TRBD1 matches 7 bases. This clonotype was obtained from a female donor in good health and CMV-seropositive. The CDR3 sequence is CASSVVARGVTEAFF. CDR3 in DNA: TGTGCCAGCAGCGTAGTGGCCAGGGGGGTGACTGAAGCTTTCTTT.